One sample yielded the 11 T cell receptor beta chains listed below, sequenced in a study of cytomegalovirus exposure and HLA in healthy donors. PCR was performed using 60 Vbeta and 13 Jbeta primers. Produced via immunoSEQ multiplex PCR; TCRdb's table is partial and in-frame only. The sample contains 35,000 to 40,000 clones, around 74% of which appear only once. The sample taken for sequencing was PBMCs. Receptor source: a man aged 30 to 45 in good health and CMV-seronegative.

This clone was seen a few times. The chain joins TRBV5-1 to TRBJ1-1; 8 bases map to TRBD1. Trimming took 5 bases from V and 3 from J; bases not matched to a gene: 0. This CDR3 region has 12 residues. Germline values: CDR1 SGHRS, CDR2 YFSETQ. The CDR3 loop is CASRTGDTEAFF. CDR3 nucleotide sequence: TGCGCCAGCAGGACAGGGGACACTGAAGCTTTCTTT.

The chain recombines TRBV2 with TRBJ2-1; 9 nucleotides match TRBD1. The germline gives CDR1 SNHLY, CDR2 FYNNEI. This CDR3 contains 15 residues. V lost 6 bases and J lost 4; bases outside the gene matches: 7. CDR3 in DNA: TGTGCCAGCAGCACCGGGACAGGGAGTTACAATGAGCAGTTCTTC. Encoded protein: CASSTGTGSYNEQFF.

The rearrangement joins TRBV15 to TRBJ2-6; 8 bases line up with TRBD1. The CDR3 sequence is 18 residues long. The germline CDR1 and CDR2 sequences are LNHNV and YYDKDF (reference sequence). The V gene end was trimmed by 6 bases and the J gene end by 0 bases; junction bases not matched to a gene: 10. The CDR3 region has the DNA TGTGCCACCAGTACGGACAGGGTCACTAACTCTGGGGCCAACGTCCTGACTTTC. Translated, it gives CATSTDRVTNSGANVLTF. Based on the CDR3 plus reference TRBV15 and TRBJ2-6, the full variable domain is DAMVIQNPRYQVTQFGKPVTLSCSQTLNHNVMYWYQQKSSQAPKLLFHYYDKDFNNEADTPDNFQSRRPNTSFCFLDIRSPGLGDTAMYLCATSTDRVTNSGANVLTFGAGSRLTVL.

There are a few counts of this clone. The chain uses TRBV7-9 and TRBJ2-5; TRBD2 agrees at 7 bases. In germline, CDR1 is SEHNR, CDR2 FQNEAQ (reference sequence). With V trimmed by 0 bases and J by 4 bases, 5 bases remained unmatched. The CDR3 is made up of 15 amino acids. The CDR3 reads CASSLAGGPRETQYF. The CDR3 coding sequence is TGTGCCAGCAGCTTAGCGGGAGGGCCCCGAGAGACCCAGTACTTC. The full variable domain, completed using reference TRBV7-9 and TRBJ2-5, is DTGVSQNPRHKITKRGQNVTFRCDPISEHNRLYWYRQTLGQGPEFLTYFQNEAQLEKSRLLSDRFSAERPKGSFSTLEIQRTEQGDSAMYLCASSLAGGPRETQYFGPGTRLLVL.

This clone came up a few times. The V and J genes are TRBV5-4 and TRBJ1-2; 7 bases map to TRBD1. Trimming at V came to 5 bases and at J to 5 bases, leaving 9 bases not matched to a gene. The germline CDR1 and CDR2 sequences are SGHNT and YYREEE (reference sequence). This CDR3 is built from 14 residues. CDR3 sequence: CASSAEGAEYGYTF. Written as DNA, the CDR3 is TGTGCCAGCAGTGCGGAGGGGGCCGAGTATGGCTACACCTTC. The variable domain in full, completed from reference TRBV5-4 and TRBJ1-2, reads ETGVTQSPTHLIKTRGQQVTLRCSSQSGHNTVSWYQQALGQGPQFIFQYYREEENGRGNFPPRFSGLQFPNYSSELNVNALELDDSALYLCASSAEGAEYGYTFGSGTRLTVV.

This chain joins TRBV18 and TRBJ2-7; D remains ambiguous. V lost 2 bases and J lost 2, with 19 bases in between. CDR3 length: 17 amino acids. The germline V gene encodes CDR1 KGHSH and CDR2 LQKENI. Here the CDR3 DNA reads TGTGCCAGCTCACCATCCAGTACCCCGGAGAGTACCTACGAGCAGTACTTC. Its translation is CASSPSSTPESTYEQYF.

The CDR3 nucleotides read TGTGCCATCGGGAGGACAGGGAGCTTCGGCGAGCAGTACTTC. Amino acids: CAIGRTGSFGEQYF. V gene TRBV2 combines with J gene TRBJ2-7, with a possible D match to TRBD1 (8 bases). Trimming took 10 bases from V and 6 from J, leaving 22 bases between them. The CDR3 is 14 residues long. The germline gives CDR1 SNHLY, CDR2 FYNNEI.

This clone has just one count. At one of its ends the junction is not consistent with the germline gene, which may arise from a read error. The chain uses TRBV6-5 and TRBJ1-2; D call uncertain. Looked up from germline, CDR1 is MNHEY and CDR2 is SVGAGI. The length of the CDR3 is 14 residues. The CDR3 DNA follows: TGTGCCAGCTCTCCGGCGGGGTCGGGCTATGGCTACCCCTTC. It is translated as CASSPAGSGYGYPF.

V usage is TRBV27 and J usage is TRBJ2-5, with D tentatively TRBD2 (6 bases). The CDR3 has 15 amino acids. The V end was cut by 3 bases, the J end by 4 bases, with 15 bases between. Germline CDR1 reads MNHEY; CDR2 reads SMNVEV (reference sequence). The CDR3 spells CASSFGTRGRETQYF. CDR3 nucleotide sequence: TGTGCCAGCAGTTTTGGGACTCGGGGTAGAGAGACCCAGTACTTC.

This chain joins TRBV5-1 and TRBJ2-7; 12 bases agree with TRBD2. J lost 4 bases, V lost 2 bases, and 7 bases had no gene match. Looked up from germline, CDR1 is SGHRS and CDR2 is YFSETQ. This CDR3 spans 16 amino acids. This CDR3 is CASSLRLAGEAYEQYF. The CDR3 DNA sequence: TGCGCCAGCAGCTTAAGACTAGCGGGGGAGGCTTACGAGCAGTACTTC.

Only a few counts were recorded for this clone. The chain uses TRBV13 and TRBJ1-1; weak D call: TRBD1 (6 bases). V lost 4 bases to trimming and J lost 3 bases, with 12 bases between them. The germline V gene has CDR1 PRHDT and CDR2 FYEKMQ (reference sequence). The CDR3 is 14 amino acids. The CDR3 sequence is CASSWGGWDTEAFF. The CDR3 DNA is TGTGCCAGCAGCTGGGGGGGCTGGGACACTGAAGCTTTCTTT.